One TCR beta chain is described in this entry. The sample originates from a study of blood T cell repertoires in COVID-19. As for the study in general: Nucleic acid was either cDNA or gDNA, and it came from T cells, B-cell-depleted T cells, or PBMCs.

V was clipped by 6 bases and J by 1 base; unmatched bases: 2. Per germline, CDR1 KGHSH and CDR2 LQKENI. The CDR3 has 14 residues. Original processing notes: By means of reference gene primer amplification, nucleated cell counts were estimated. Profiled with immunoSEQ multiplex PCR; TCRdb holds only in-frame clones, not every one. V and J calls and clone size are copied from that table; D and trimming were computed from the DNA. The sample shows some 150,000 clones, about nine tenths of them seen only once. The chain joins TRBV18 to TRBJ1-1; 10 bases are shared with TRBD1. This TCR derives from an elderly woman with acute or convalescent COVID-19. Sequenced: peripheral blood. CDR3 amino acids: CASSGTGANTEAFF. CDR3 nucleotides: TGTGCCAGCTCCGGGACAGGGGCGAACACTGAAGCTTTCTTT.